The text below deals with one T cell receptor (beta chain). Its target is unknown. The data belong to a study of cytomegalovirus exposure and HLA in healthy donors. At the level of the study: The use of the same platform for the roughly 110 validation repertoires and the 600 to 800 first-cohort repertoires was reported by a later analysis. Broader study findings: The study put 160 or so TCR beta chains on its list as cytomegalovirus-associated. First-cohort TCR clusters tended to co-occur in the 130 or so validation repertoires, a later analysis found.

Germline V gene lookup returns CDR1 SQVTM and CDR2 ANQGSEA. This CDR3 region has 16 residues. V lost 6 bases, J lost 5 bases, and 25 bases lay in between. The data were produced by immunoSEQ multiplex PCR, yet TCRdb's version contains in-frame clones alone and is incomplete. The table includes 140,000 or so clones, approximately 88% detected once. The approximately 120-subject validation cohort, separate from the roughly 670-subject first cohort, included the donors. This receptor was taken from a man aged 18 to 30 in good health and CMV-seropositive. Material for sequencing was PBMCs. The rearrangement links TRBV29-1 to TRBJ2-5, with D maybe TRBD1 (7 bases). The CDR3 DNA follows: TGCAGCGTCTCCATCACAGGGGAGGCCCCTTATGAGACCCAGTACTTC. This codes for CSVSITGEAPYETQYF.